This T cell receptor (beta chain) derives from a study of shared clonotypes between healthy human individuals. Sequencing of unsorted PBMC DNA was carried out using ten immunoSEQ deep assay plates. Clones were sequenced by immunoSEQ multiplex PCR, and TCRdb holds only the in-frame ones, with some missing. The sample shows approximately 440,000 clones, 77% of them seen only once. Comment on this clone: Other DNA sequences in the sample encode the same CDR3.

Sequenced sample: PBMCs. The sequence was obtained from a woman aged 40 to 50 in good health. Some clones in this sample may be carry-over from other donors' samples.

DNA of the CDR3: TGTGCCAGTAGTTACAGCTCTATGACTGAAGCTTTCTTT. It encodes CASSYSSMTEAFF. The chain links TRBV19 to TRBJ1-1, with D hard to call. CDR1 is LNHDA and CDR2 is SQIVND in the germline V gene (reference sequence). V was cut by 5 bases and J by 5 bases, with 12 bases left in between. There are 13 residues in the CDR3.